Each of the 25 T cell receptor beta chains below was sequenced from the same sample in a study of blood T cell repertoires in COVID-19. The method was immunoSEQ multiplex PCR; TCRdb's version includes in-frame clones alone and lacks a portion of them. The sample carries around 200,000 clones, over 75% recorded once. Sample: peripheral blood. The receptor set was obtained from a man aged 55 to 70 with acute or convalescent COVID-19.

The J gene is TRBJ2-2, the V gene TRBV7-2; D is perhaps TRBD1 (6 bases). V was shortened by 3 bases and J by 1 base, with 6 bases between the two germline ends. CDR3 length equals 14 residues. Germline loops: CDR1 SGHTA, CDR2 FQGNSA. CDR3 amino acids: CASSLTGNTGELFF. CDR3 in DNA: TGTGCCAGCAGCTTGACAGGGAACACCGGGGAGCTGTTTTTT.

The chain links TRBV15 to TRBJ2-5, with unresolved D. The CDR3 totals 12 residues. The germline V and J ends were trimmed by 5 bases and 5 bases, with 9 bases remaining between them. Germline CDR1 is LNHNV and CDR2 is YYDKDF (reference sequence). The CDR3 is CATSAIWETQYF. The CDR3 nucleotides are TGTGCCACCAGCGCTATATGGGAGACCCAGTACTTC. The complete variable domain, with remaining parts taken from reference TRBV15 and TRBJ2-5, reads DAMVIQNPRYQVTQFGKPVTLSCSQTLNHNVMYWYQQKSSQAPKLLFHYYDKDFNNEADTPDNFQSRRPNTSFCFLDIRSPGLGDTAMYLCATSAIWETQYFGPGTRLLVL.

The chain recombines TRBV7-8 with TRBJ2-7; 7 bases are a match to TRBD1. The junction had 5 bases not matched to a gene; V was cut back by 4 bases and J by 2 bases. The CDR3 is 14 amino acids. Germline lookup yields CDR1 SGHVS and CDR2 FQNEAQ. CDR3 protein: CASSYRDSAYEQYF. The CDR3 nucleotides read TGTGCCAGCAGCTATAGGGACAGTGCCTACGAGCAGTACTTC.

This clone showed up just once. This rearrangement joins TRBV29-1 to TRBJ2-3; TRBD2 matches at 14 bases. From germline, CDR1 is SQVTM and CDR2 ANQGSEA. The CDR3 has 14 amino acids. DNA for the CDR3: TGCAGTGTGACTAGCGGGAGGGCCGCAGATACGCAGTATTTT. This encodes CSVTSGRAADTQYF.

The V call is TRBV19, the J call TRBJ2-7, with 8 bases aligning to TRBD1. The trim removed 5 bases at V and 2 bases at J, leaving 5 bases unmatched. Germline CDR1 and CDR2: LNHDA and SQIVND (reference sequence). The CDR3 spans 14 residues. The CDR3 bases are TGTGCCAGTAGTCCCGGACAGGGCGCCTACGAGCAGTACTTC. Its protein product is CASSPGQGAYEQYF.

The chain is built from TRBV18 and TRBJ2-1; 10 bases line up with TRBD2. The junction had 10 bases not matched to a gene; V was cut back by 3 bases and J by 8 bases. The CDR3 has 16 amino acids. Germline V lookup: CDR1 KGHSH, CDR2 LQKENI. In nucleotides, the CDR3 is TGTGCCAGCTCACCTACGCCGGCTAGCGGGAGAGATGAGCAGTTCTTC. As protein: CASSPTPASGRDEQFF.

V gene TRBV7-9 combines with J gene TRBJ2-2, with unresolved D. Germline values: CDR1 SEHNR, CDR2 FQNEAQ (reference sequence). The CDR3 contains 10 residues. The CDR3 region is CAAVSGELFF. For the CDR3, the DNA is TGTGCGGCGGTCAGCGGGGAGCTGTTTTTT.

The V gene is TRBV28, the J gene TRBJ2-7; TRBD1 aligns across 10 bases. Germline CDR1 MDHEN, CDR2 SYDVKM. The CDR3 spans 13 residues. Trimming took 8 bases from V and 5 from J; bases not matched to a gene: 6. CDR3 sequence (DNA): TGTGCCAGCGCGGGGACAGGGGCTAACGAGCAGTACTTC. The encoded protein is CASAGTGANEQYF.

This chain joins TRBV6-5 and TRBJ2-2; a possible D gene is TRBD2 (6 bases). CDR1 MNHEY and CDR2 SVGAGI come from the germline V gene. The CDR3 is 14 residues long. Trimming removed 6 bases at V and 3 bases at J, with 11 bases between. The CDR3 DNA is TGTGCCAGCAGCCGAGGGACTTACACCGGGGAGCTGTTTTTT. It yields the protein CASSRGTYTGELFF.

V is TRBV5-6 and J is TRBJ2-7, with no clear D. The CDR3 loop spans 14 amino acids. CDR1 is SGHDT and CDR2 is YYEEEE in the germline V gene. The V and J ends lost 4 bases and 2 bases respectively, with 13 bases between them. CDR3 region: CASSRPDFAYEQYF. The CDR3 DNA is TGTGCCAGCAGCCGACCCGACTTCGCCTACGAGCAGTACTTC.

The chain couples TRBV7-9 to TRBJ2-7; tentative D call: TRBD2 (7 bases). Germline CDR1 and CDR2: SEHNR and FQNEAQ (reference sequence). This CDR3 has 14 residues. With 6 bases removed from V and 7 bases from J, the gap between germline ends came to 19 bases. CDR3 protein: CASRFAGARGEQYF. Written as DNA, the CDR3 is TGTGCCAGCAGATTCGCGGGGGCCCGGGGTGAGCAGTACTTC.

The chain combines TRBV6-6 with TRBJ1-1; no firm D call. Deletions cut 4 bases from V and 4 bases from J, with 10 bases between. Per germline, CDR1 MNHNY and CDR2 SVGAGI (reference sequence). This CDR3 is 13 amino acids long. The CDR3 protein is CASSFEGGTEAFF. DNA for the CDR3: TGTGCCAGCAGTTTCGAGGGAGGCACTGAAGCTTTCTTT.

This chain connects TRBV5-8 to TRBJ2-3; TRBD1 matches 11 bases. CDR1 is SGHTS and CDR2 is YDEGEE in the germline V gene. The CDR3 length is 16 residues. Trimming at V came to 4 bases and at J to 3 bases, leaving 7 bases not matched to a gene. The CDR3 sequence is CASSPDRGPITDTQYF. The CDR3 region has the DNA TGTGCCAGCAGCCCGGACAGGGGGCCTATTACAGATACGCAGTATTTT.

V and J are TRBV6-2 or TRBV6-3 and TRBJ1-2, with D perhaps matching TRBD1 (5 bases). This CDR3 spans 16 amino acids. Deletions cut 2 bases from V and 4 bases from J, with 17 bases between. Looked up from germline, CDR1 is MNHEY and CDR2 is SVGEGT. The DNA for the CDR3 is TGTGCCAGCAGTTACGTGGGGCAGAGATTGATCTATGGCTACACCTTC. Translated, it gives CASSYVGQRLIYGYTF.

This rearrangement joins TRBV7-9 to TRBJ2-7; perhaps TRBD2 as D (6 bases). The length of the CDR3 is 13 residues. Germline V gene lookup returns CDR1 SEHNR and CDR2 FQNEAQ (reference sequence). The V end was cut by 5 bases, the J end by 0 bases, with 8 bases between. The CDR3 DNA follows: TGTGCCAGCAGCCGCGGGATCTCCTACGAGCAGTACTTC. Translated, it gives CASSRGISYEQYF.

On this clone itself: Additional DNA sequences in this sample encode the identical CDR3. V gene TRBV28 combines with J gene TRBJ2-2; 11 bases line up with TRBD2. The junction had 5 bases not matched to a gene; V was cut back by 1 base and J by 4 bases. The germline gives CDR1 MDHEN, CDR2 SYDVKM. There are 17 residues in the CDR3. As DNA, the CDR3 is TGTGCCAGCAGTTTATCGCTAGCGGGAGGTTGCACCGGGGAGCTGTTTTTT. This codes for CASSLSLAGGCTGELFF.

The rearrangement joins TRBV14 to TRBJ1-2; D possibly corresponds to TRBD1 (6 bases). CDR3 size: 14 residues. The V end was cut by 8 bases, the J end by 0 bases, with 13 bases between. Germline lookup yields CDR1 SGHDN and CDR2 FVKESK. The CDR3 is CASSRTAPNYGYTF. In nucleotides, the CDR3 is TGTGCCAGCTCTCGGACAGCCCCTAACTATGGCTACACCTTC.

There are a few counts of this clone. The CDR3 bases are TGTGCCAGCAGCCAAGCATACTCCTATGGCTACACCTTC. Translating gives CASSQAYSYGYTF. The rearrangement links TRBV14 to TRBJ1-2; D uncertain. Germline CDR1 is SGHDN and CDR2 is FVKESK. This CDR3 contains 13 residues. With 1 base removed from V and 4 bases from J, the gap between germline ends came to 7 bases.

V and J are TRBV4-2 and TRBJ1-1, with 8 bases that match TRBD1. V lost 4 bases and J lost 4; bases outside the gene matches: 14. This CDR3 is 17 amino acids long. Germline assignment: CDR1 LGHNA and CDR2 YNFKEQ. CDR3 sequence: CASSRAQGEVSGTEAFF. The CDR3 DNA follows: TGTGCCAGCAGCCGCGCACAGGGGGAAGTAAGCGGCACTGAAGCTTTCTTT.

This chain joins TRBV20-1 and TRBJ1-1; D remains ambiguous. The V end was cut by 3 bases, the J end by 0 bases, with 8 bases between. Germline V CDR1 and CDR2: DFQATT, SNEGSKA (reference sequence). The length of the CDR3 is 13 residues. Here the CDR3 reads CSASPNLNTEAFF. DNA for the CDR3: TGCAGTGCTAGTCCCAACTTGAACACTGAAGCTTTCTTT.

The chain couples TRBV2 to TRBJ2-1; D possibly corresponds to TRBD1 (5 bases). The CDR3 runs 13 residues. Germline V lookup: CDR1 SNHLY, CDR2 FYNNEI. Trimming pared 6 bases from V and 3 bases from J, leaving 9 bases between. CDR3 DNA: TGTGCCAGCAGGGACACGTTCTACAATGAGCAGTTCTTC. Protein sequence: CASRDTFYNEQFF.

This chain links TRBV6-5 with TRBJ2-1; tentative D call: TRBD2 (5 bases). Germline V gene sequence: CDR1 MNHEY, CDR2 SVGAGI. The V gene lost 7 bases and the J gene lost 15 bases, with 16 bases spanning the gap. The CDR3 spans 11 residues. This chain's CDR3 is CASKEDSQPFF. The CDR3 DNA is TGTGCCAGCAAAGAGGACTCCCAACCGTTCTTC.

The chain joins TRBV27 to TRBJ2-1; 7 bases fit TRBD2. The V gene end was trimmed by 5 bases and the J gene end by 0 bases; junction bases not matched to a gene: 10. The germline gives CDR1 MNHEY, CDR2 SMNVEV (reference sequence). The CDR3 is made up of 17 amino acids. CDR3 protein: CASSGYDGRISYNEQFF. CDR3 bases: TGTGCCAGCAGTGGCTATGACGGGAGGATCTCCTACAATGAGCAGTTCTTC.

This clone appeared a single time. J is TRBJ2-2 and V is TRBV5-1; weak D call: TRBD2 (5 bases). CDR1 and CDR2 from the germline V gene are SGHRS and YFSETQ. The V end lost 1 base, the J end lost 1 base, and 11 bases lay between the germline ends. This CDR3 is 16 amino acids long. The CDR3 DNA reads TGCGCCAGCAGCTTGTGGCAGAGGGAGAACACCGGGGAGCTGTTTTTT. This sequence encodes CASSLWQRENTGELFF.

This clone has only one observation. This chain uses TRBV5-6 with TRBJ2-1, with 12 nucleotides matching TRBD2. Germline CDR1 is SGHDT and CDR2 is YYEEEE. V shed 7 bases and J 7 bases; nucleotides not matched to a gene: 15. This CDR3 has 17 amino acids. The CDR3 sequence is CASQRLAGVLGTNEQFF. As DNA, the CDR3 is TGTGCCAGCCAGAGACTAGCGGGAGTGTTGGGGACGAATGAGCAGTTCTTC.